These T cell receptor beta chains were read from a single sample in a study of CD8+CD57+ T cells in acquired aplastic anemia. TCRdb re-derived calls from the reads in MiXCR, one entry per CDR3 protein. The table shows around 200,000 distinct CDR3 sequences, with roughly half occurring only once. The sequencing sample was made of sorted CD4+, CD8+, or CD8+CD57+ T cells (not recorded which) from PBMCs. The receptor set was obtained from a human donor with aplastic anemia. CDR3s include the opening cysteine and the closing phenylalanine or tryptophan. Each record gives: J gene, clone size, V gene, D gene, CDR3 DNA, CDR3 protein. The D gene is left open where the match is weak. Some rows have no size entry. The others give once, few or many, or a class for an expanded clone.

TRBJ1-1,once,TRBV7-2,NA,TGTGCCAGCAGCATCGAGGGGGGAACTGAAGCTTTCTTT,CASSIEGGTEAFF
TRBJ2-1,NA,TRBV20-1,TRBD2,TGCAGTGCTAGAGATCCGGGCGGGGGAGGCTCCTACAATGAGCAGTTCTTC,CSARDPGGGGSYNEQFF
TRBJ2-7,NA,TRBV3-1,NA,TGTGCCAGCAGCCAAGATGTGCAGCCCGCTCAGTACTTC,CASSQDVQPAQYF
TRBJ2-3,NA,TRBV24-1,TRBD1,TGTGCCACCAGTGATACAGGGGGCACAGATACGCAGTATTTT,CATSDTGGTDTQYF
TRBJ1-6,NA,TRBV11-2,TRBD1,TGTGCCAGCAGCCTTTCCGGGACAGGTTCCACCCTCCACTTT,CASSLSGTGSTLHF
TRBJ2-5,NA,TRBV2,NA,TGTGCCAGCAGCGTAGGGAATGGGCCCGAGGAGACCCAGTACTTC,CASSVGNGPEETQYF
TRBJ2-7,many,TRBV30,NA,TGTGCCTGGAGTGTGGTAGGAAGCGGTGTATACGAGCAGTACTTC,CAWSVVGSGVYEQYF
TRBJ1-2,few,TRBV19,TRBD1,TGTGCCAGCGACGGACAGGCTGGCTATGGCTACACCTTC,CASDGQAGYGYTF
TRBJ1-5,NA,TRBV5-5,NA,TGTGCCAGCAGCTTGATATTCAAGGGGCCGGAACCCCAGCATTTT,CASSLIFKGPEPQHF
TRBJ2-1,NA,TRBV10-3,NA,TGTGCCATCAGTGCCGTGCGGGCAGGGGAGTTTTACAATGAGCAGTTCTTC,CAISAVRAGEFYNEQFF
TRBJ2-7,once,TRBV2,NA,TGTGCCAGCAGCTACGGGACTTACGAGCAGTACTTC,CASSYGTYEQYF
TRBJ2-2,few,TRBV4-3,NA,TGCGCCAGCAGCCAGCTTGTCGGGCTAACCGGGGAGCTGTTTTTT,CASSQLVGLTGELFF
TRBJ2-7,NA,TRBV15,NA,TGTGCCACCAGCAAGGGTCGGGTTGGCGGTTTCTCCTACGAGCAGTACTTC,CATSKGRVGGFSYEQYF
TRBJ1-2,many,TRBV19,NA,TGTGCCAGTAACCGACAGGTCGGGGACTATGGCTACACCTTC,CASNRQVGDYGYTF
TRBJ1-6,NA,TRBV9,NA,TGTGCCAGCAGCGTAGCCGAGCTTAACTCACCCCTCCACTTT,CASSVAELNSPLHF
TRBJ2-6,many,TRBV20-1,NA,TGCAGTGCTAATCTACCGGGGGCCAACGTCCTGACTTTC,CSANLPGANVLTF
TRBJ2-3,NA,TRBV18,NA,TGTGCCAGCTCACCACAGGGCATTACTAGCACAGATACGCAGTATTTT,CASSPQGITSTDTQYF
TRBJ2-7,few,TRBV2,NA,TGTGCCAGCAGTGAAGTGGCTGGAGAGCAGTACTTC,CASSEVAGEQYF
TRBJ1-2,many,TRBV6-5,NA,TGTGCCAGCAGTTCCGCCGGGGGGGCCTATGGCTACACCTTC,CASSSAGGAYGYTF
TRBJ2-7,few,TRBV10-2,TRBD2,TGCGCCAGCAGTGAGGGACTAGCATACGAGCAGTACTTC,CASSEGLAYEQYF
TRBJ1-1,many,TRBV29-1,NA,TGCAGCGTTGACGGACAGCCCAACACTGAAGCTTTCTTT,CSVDGQPNTEAFF
TRBJ2-1,NA,TRBV20-1,NA,TGCAGTGGGGGGGGCCCTAACAATGAGCGGTTCTTC,CSGGGPNNERFF
TRBJ1-2,many,TRBV7-3,NA,TGTGCCAGCAGCTTAAGGGAAAGGCCCTTC,CASSLRERPF
TRBJ2-7,NA,TRBV20-1,NA,TGCAGTGCTAAAGACAGGTACGAGCAGTACTTC,CSAKDRYEQYF
TRBJ1-5,many,TRBV19,TRBD1,TGTGCCAGTAGTTTGACAGGGATTAACAATCAGCCCCAGCATTTT,CASSLTGINNQPQHF
TRBJ2-3,NA,TRBV6-1,NA,TGTGCCAGCAGTAAGACAGGTAGTGAAACAGATACGCAGTATTTT,CASSKTGSETDTQYF
TRBJ2-7,NA,TRBV10-3,NA,TGTGCCATCAGTGGTGAGTTAGGGGACGAGCAGTACTTC,CAISGELGDEQYF
TRBJ2-1,few,TRBV30,NA,TGTGCCTGGAGCCGCTTCGAGGGGGATGAGCAGTTCTTC,CAWSRFEGDEQFF
TRBJ1-1,many,TRBV20-1,NA,TGCAGTGCTAGACTGACAGACATGAACACTGAAGCTTTCTTT,CSARLTDMNTEAFF
TRBJ1-1,NA,TRBV5-1,TRBD1,TGCGCCAGCAACCCGGACAGGGGAGGGAACACTGAAGCCTTCTTT,CASNPDRGGNTEAFF
TRBJ2-7,NA,TRBV2,TRBD2,TGTGCCAGCAGTGAAGGTCTAGCGGGAGACGGCGCCTTC,CASSEGLAGDGAF
TRBJ1-1,NA,TRBV19,NA,TGTGCCAGTAGTCAGCAGGGGTACGAAGCTTTCTTT,CASSQQGYEAFF
TRBJ2-7,NA,TRBV7-3,TRBD1,TGTGCCAGCAGCTTCACAGGGGGCGTTTGGAACGAGCAGTACTTC,CASSFTGGVWNEQYF
TRBJ2-2,NA,TRBV10-3,NA,TGTGCCATCAAGGGGACCGATACTTCGAACACCGGGGAGCTGTTTTTT,CAIKGTDTSNTGELFF
TRBJ2-7,NA,TRBV7-2,NA,TGTGCCAGCAGCCCCGAGGCGGTCCTGGGGAACGAGCAGTACTTC,CASSPEAVLGNEQYF
TRBJ2-3,many,TRBV7-2,TRBD1,TGTGCCAGCAGCCTTTCGGACAGGGCCCCAGATACGCAGTATTTT,CASSLSDRAPDTQYF
TRBJ2-2,NA,TRBV7-9,NA,TGTGCCAGCAGCTTAGCAGGGGCCGGGGAGCTGTTTTTT,CASSLAGAGELFF
TRBJ2-3,NA,TRBV9,NA,TGTGCCAGCAGCGTAGCTCGGGGTTCAGATACGCAGTATTTT,CASSVARGSDTQYF
TRBJ2-7,many,TRBV4-2,TRBD1,TGTGCCAGCAGCCAAGTCCGGCAGGGGGTAAACGAGCAGTACTTC,CASSQVRQGVNEQYF
TRBJ2-3,NA,TRBV6-5,NA,TGTGCCAGCAGTTACTCCGGGACGCTCACAGATACGCAGTATTTT,CASSYSGTLTDTQYF
TRBJ1-5,many,TRBV4-1,NA,TGCGCCAGCAGCCAAGAAGAACTTCAGCCCCAGCATTTT,CASSQEELQPQHF
TRBJ1-2,many,TRBV7-9,NA,TGTGCCAGCAGCCCTGGGACGGACCTCCATGGCTACACCTTC,CASSPGTDLHGYTF
TRBJ2-3,NA,TRBV2,TRBD2,TGTGCCAGCCAGACTAGCGGGGGCCTTACGCAGTATTTT,CASQTSGGLTQYF